The 20 T cell receptor beta chains in this list originate from one sample, sequenced in a study of blood T cell repertoires in COVID-19. Assay used: immunoSEQ multiplex PCR; TCRdb lists only in-frame clones, some missing. Of roughly 230,000 clones listed, about 80% are singletons. Sequencing used peripheral blood. These receptors originate from a woman between 45 and 60 years old with acute or convalescent COVID-19.

The chain recombines TRBV7-2 with TRBJ2-7; 9 bases are a match to TRBD1. Germline V gives CDR1 SGHTA, CDR2 FQGNSA. The CDR3 sequence is 13 residues long. J lost 5 bases, V lost 6 bases, and 5 bases had no gene match. The chain's CDR3 is CASSTTGGHEQYF. In DNA, the CDR3 is TGTGCCAGCAGTACAACAGGGGGCCACGAGCAGTACTTC. The full variable domain, with the rest looked up from reference TRBV7-2 and TRBJ2-7, is GAGVSQSPSNKVTEKGKDVELRCDPISGHTALYWYRQSLGQGLEFLIYFQGNSAPDKSGLPSDRFSAERTGGSVSTLTIQRTQQEDSAVYLCASSTTGGHEQYFGPGTRLTVT.

The chain links TRBV28 to TRBJ1-2, with 12 bases lining up with TRBD1. The CDR3 length is 13 residues. The V gene's germline CDR1 is MDHEN and CDR2 SYDVKM. With V trimmed by 10 bases and J by 8 bases, 8 bases remained unmatched. Here the CDR3 reads CATAGQGAGGYTF. Here the CDR3 DNA reads TGTGCCACCGCGGGACAGGGGGCCGGCGGCTACACCTTC.

The V and J genes are TRBV5-8 and TRBJ1-2; the D gene is possibly TRBD1 (5 bases). Looked up from germline, CDR1 is SGHTS and CDR2 is YDEGEE. The length of the CDR3 is 19 residues. Trimming pared 2 bases from V and 3 bases from J, leaving 26 bases between. CDR3 nucleotide sequence: TGTGCCAGCAGCTTTGCGCGGGGCGAGTTCGATGTACTTTACTATGGCTACACCTTC. Encoded protein: CASSFARGEFDVLYYGYTF.

This rearrangement joins TRBV3-1 (or the pseudogene TRBV3-2) to TRBJ2-1; D unresolved. Germline V gives CDR1 LGHDT, CDR2 YNNKEL (reference sequence). Trimming cost V 1 base and J 10 bases, with 5 bases left between them. The CDR3 contains 11 residues. In DNA form, the CDR3 reads TGTGCCAGCAGCCAAGTCTCCGAGCAGTTCTTC. It translates to CASSQVSEQFF.

CDR3 DNA sequence: TGTGCCAGCAGTGAAACAGTCCGTGGCTACACCTTC. It encodes CASSETVRGYTF. The chain couples TRBV6-1 to TRBJ1-2; D is uncertain. There are 12 residues in the CDR3. Germline V gene lookup returns CDR1 MNHNS and CDR2 SASEGT. Trimming stripped 2 bases from V and 7 bases from J, with 8 bases between.

This sequence joins TRBV9 and TRBJ1-5; the D gene is possibly TRBD1 (5 bases). The germline gives CDR1 SGDLS, CDR2 YYNGEE. The CDR3 covers 15 residues. V gave up 0 bases and J gave up 5 bases, with 12 bases separating them. CDR3 nucleotides: TGTGCCAGCAGCGTAGCTTGGGGAGGGGATCAGCCCCAGCATTTT. As protein: CASSVAWGGDQPQHF.

Regarding this clone: The same CDR3 can be traced to other DNA sequences in this sample. The rearrangement links TRBV19 to TRBJ2-5; 10 nucleotides agree with TRBD2. V dropped 6 bases and J dropped 5; count of bases not matched to a gene: 12. Looked up from germline, CDR1 is LNHDA and CDR2 is SQIVND (reference sequence). The CDR3 covers 16 residues. The CDR3 bases are TGTGCCAGTAGGAGCGGGGGGGTCGGCGGCCCTGAGACCCAGTACTTC. This gives the protein CASRSGGVGGPETQYF.

The genes are TRBV27 and TRBJ1-2; no clear D. CDR3 size: 13 residues. V lost 2 bases and J 4 bases, leaving 8 bases between the germline ends. Germline values: CDR1 MNHEY, CDR2 SMNVEV (reference sequence). The CDR3, as DNA: TGTGCCAGCAGTTTAGAGGGCCGCTATGGCTACACCTTC. Its protein product is CASSLEGRYGYTF.

The V call is TRBV2, the J call TRBJ2-3; a weak D match, TRBD2 (5 bases). This CDR3 has 15 amino acids. V was clipped by 6 bases and J by 2 bases, with 15 bases between them. From germline, CDR1 is SNHLY and CDR2 FYNNEI. The CDR3 sequence: CASSTFYGVTDTQYF. The CDR3 DNA follows: TGTGCCAGCAGCACATTTTACGGGGTCACAGATACGCAGTATTTT.

This clone was detected a few times. The V call is TRBV6-1, the J call TRBJ1-6, with D possibly TRBD1 on 5 matching bases. Germline CDR1 is MNHNS and CDR2 is SASEGT. Trimming left V 3 bases short and J 11 bases short, with 17 bases between. This CDR3 spans 15 amino acids. The CDR3 nucleotides are TGTGCCAGCAGTGATCCCCGTGACAGAAACCCACCCCTCCACTTT. Translating gives CASSDPRDRNPPLHF.

This clone came up a few times. This chain uses TRBV7-9 with TRBJ1-2; 9 bases are a match to TRBD1. Trimming removed 1 base from V and 8 bases from J; junction bases left unmatched: 11. The germline V gene has CDR1 SEHNR and CDR2 FQNEAQ (reference sequence). CDR3 size: 16 residues. CDR3 loop: CASSLGNPGQGSGYTF. CDR3 in DNA: TGTGCCAGCAGCTTAGGCAATCCGGGACAGGGTTCCGGCTACACCTTC.

The chain links TRBV3-1 (or the pseudogene TRBV3-2) to TRBJ2-1; 8 nucleotides match TRBD2. J lost 7 bases, V lost 0 bases, and 5 bases had no gene match. CDR3 size: 15 residues. Germline CDR1 reads LGHDT; CDR2 reads YNNKEL (reference sequence). CDR3 region: CASSQDNGRGNEQFF. CDR3 DNA sequence: TGTGCCAGCAGCCAAGATAACGGGAGGGGGAATGAGCAGTTCTTC.

In its sample, this clone was seen a few times. This chain joins TRBV19 and TRBJ2-7, with 8 bases that match TRBD2. CDR1 LNHDA and CDR2 SQIVND come from the germline V gene (reference sequence). CDR3 length: 14 amino acids. V lost 5 bases, J lost 4 bases, and 7 bases stayed unmatched. CDR3 amino acids: CASSAGLDGYEQYF. DNA for the CDR3: TGTGCCAGTAGTGCGGGACTAGATGGGTACGAGCAGTACTTC.

The chain recombines TRBV28 with TRBJ1-5; D call uncertain. V was cut by 8 bases and J by 3 bases, with 8 bases left in between. The CDR3 length is 12 residues. The germline V gene encodes CDR1 MDHEN and CDR2 SYDVKM. The CDR3 region has the DNA TGTGCCAGCTCCAGGTACAATCAGCCCCAGCATTTT. Encoded protein: CASSRYNQPQHF.

The chain uses TRBV14 and TRBJ2-4, with no clear D. From germline, CDR1 is SGHDN and CDR2 FVKESK. The CDR3 runs to 14 residues. Deletions cut 1 base from V and 8 bases from J, with 12 bases between. CDR3 in DNA: TGTGCCAGCAGCCAAGGCTCTAGGTATGACATTCAGTACTTC. As protein: CASSQGSRYDIQYF.

The CDR3 DNA sequence: TGTGCCAGCTCACCGGGGAGAGATACGCAGTATTTT. The encoded protein is CASSPGRDTQYF. The chain employs TRBV18 and TRBJ2-3, with D perhaps matching TRBD2 (5 bases). CDR1 and CDR2 from the germline V gene are KGHSH and LQKENI. Trimming took off 3 bases at V and 5 bases at J, with 6 bases between the two ends. The CDR3 sequence is 12 residues long.

The chain joins TRBV12-3 or TRBV12-4 to TRBJ2-7; D not resolved. Trimming shortened V by 3 bases and J by 6 bases, and 9 bases separated the two germline ends. CDR3 length equals 12 residues. In nucleotides, the CDR3 is TGTGCCAGCAGTTTTATCCAGCGCGAGCAGTACTTC. Amino acid sequence: CASSFIQREQYF.

This chain joins TRBV7-8 and TRBJ2-7, with a weak D call TRBD1 (5 bases). The germline gives CDR1 SGHVS, CDR2 FQNEAQ. Trimming took 6 bases from V and 5 from J, leaving 11 bases between them. This CDR3 is built from 12 residues. Here the CDR3 reads CASSTDSDEQYF. The DNA of the CDR3 is TGTGCCAGCAGTACCGACAGCGACGAGCAGTACTTC.

This clone was picked up a small number of times. This chain links TRBV7-9 with TRBJ2-7, with D perhaps TRBD2 (6 bases). The CDR3 spans 13 residues. CDR1 is SEHNR, CDR2 FQNEAQ, per germline (reference sequence). Trimming shortened V by 1 base and J by 7 bases, and 11 bases separated the two germline ends. The CDR3 sequence is CASSLGRGGEQYF. Here the CDR3 DNA reads TGTGCCAGCAGCTTAGGACGGGGAGGAGAGCAGTACTTC.

V is TRBV7-2 and J is TRBJ2-7, with 12 bases that match TRBD2. The CDR3 totals 15 residues. Germline assignment: CDR1 SGHTA and CDR2 FQGNSA. Trimming at V came to 5 bases and at J to 1 base, leaving 3 bases not matched to a gene. The CDR3 bases are TGTGCCAGCAGCACTAGCGGGGGGTCTTCCTACGAGCAGTACTTC. Translated: CASSTSGGSSYEQYF. The variable domain in full, completed from reference TRBV7-2 and TRBJ2-7, reads GAGVSQSPSNKVTEKGKDVELRCDPISGHTALYWYRQSLGQGLEFLIYFQGNSAPDKSGLPSDRFSAERTGGSVSTLTIQRTQQEDSAVYLCASSTSGGSSYEQYFGPGTRLTVT.